The T cell receptor beta chain under discussion was sequenced for a study of T cell responses to AZD1222 COVID-19 vaccine. Sequencing was performed with immunoSEQ multiplex PCR; in TCRdb, only in-frame clones are kept and a portion is missing. The sample carries some 200,000 clones, over 85% recorded once. V shed 7 bases and J shed 3 bases, with 9 bases lying between them. This CDR3 comprises 11 residues. Germline V CDR1 and CDR2: SQVTM, ANQGSEA. Study-level findings and limits: Unmutated variant regions are reportedly the target of nearly half of TCRs that are spike-specific. Most donors were white British and more were female, and clonal diversity was possibly underestimated. A rise in Spike-specific TCR breadth and depth followed two AZD1222 doses. Seropositive status at baseline applied to only a handful of AZD1222 recipients.

This clone showed up just a few times. The antigen remains undetermined. The sequencing used peripheral blood, collected 28 days after the second AZD1222 dose. This clonotype originated in an adult who received the AZD1222 COVID-19 vaccine. This chain uses TRBV29-1 with TRBJ1-2; D remains ambiguous. The CDR3 here is CSATVDYGYTF. The CDR3 DNA reads as TGCAGCGCGACGGTAGACTATGGCTACACCTTC.